This T cell receptor (beta chain) was observed in a study of cytomegalovirus exposure and HLA in healthy donors. General study points: Researchers counted roughly 150 TCR beta chains as cytomegalovirus-associated. Reportedly, cytomegalovirus status was diagnosed with high sensitivity and specificity. Confirmation in vitro established that a few CMV-associated chains were specific for CMV antigens.

Notes on this clone: Its specificity is not known.

While the first cohort had 600 to 800 subjects, the donors belonged to the separate validation cohort of over a hundred subjects. Sequencing used immunoSEQ multiplex PCR; TCRdb keeps in-frame clones, though not all of them. This sample has about 110,000 clones; roughly 90% occur once, and the top ten carry less than 2.5%. Sequencing was carried out using PBMCs. The clonotype originates from a woman aged 18-29 years in good health and CMV-seronegative.

Here the CDR3 reads CAWSVALSSGNTIYF. The DNA for the CDR3 is TGTGCCTGGAGTGTCGCACTGAGCTCTGGAAACACCATATATTTT. The gene calls are TRBV30 and TRBJ1-3, with D hard to call. The CDR3 is 15 amino acids. Germline CDR1 reads GTSNPN; CDR2 reads SVGIG (reference sequence). The V and J ends lost 0 bases and 0 bases respectively, with 9 bases between them.